This record looks at one TCR beta chain sequence and its context. This sample stems from a study of blood T cell repertoires in COVID-19. Across the study: Some COVID-19 samples were acute and others convalescent; all came from the United States, Italy and Spain.

Libraries were prepared by immunoSEQ multiplex PCR; TCRdb keeps only in-frame clonotypes and omits some of them. Counted here are around 180,000 clones, 75% to 90% occurring once; the ten biggest clones make up more than 2.5%. Germline V gene data show CDR1 as SGDLS and CDR2 as YYNGEE. Trimming left V 0 bases short and J 6 bases short, with 7 bases between. CDR3 length: 13 amino acids. The chain uses TRBV9 and TRBJ2-4, with D possibly matching TRBD1 (5 bases). The receptor was derived from a man aged 55 to 69 with acute or convalescent COVID-19. Source material: peripheral blood. In nucleotides, the CDR3 is TGTGCCAGCAGCGTAGGAAGGGGAAACATTCAGTACTTC. Protein: CASSVGRGNIQYF.